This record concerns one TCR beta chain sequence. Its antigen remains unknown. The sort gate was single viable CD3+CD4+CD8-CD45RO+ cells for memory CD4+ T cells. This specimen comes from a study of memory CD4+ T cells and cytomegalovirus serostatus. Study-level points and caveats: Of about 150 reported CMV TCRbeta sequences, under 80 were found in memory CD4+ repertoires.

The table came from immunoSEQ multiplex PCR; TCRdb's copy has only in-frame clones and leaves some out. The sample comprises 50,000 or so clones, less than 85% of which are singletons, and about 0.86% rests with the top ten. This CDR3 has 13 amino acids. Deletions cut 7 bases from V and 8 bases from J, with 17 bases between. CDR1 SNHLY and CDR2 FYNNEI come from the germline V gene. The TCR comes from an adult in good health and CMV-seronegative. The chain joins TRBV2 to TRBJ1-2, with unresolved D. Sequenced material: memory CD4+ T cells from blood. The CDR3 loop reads CASIGDGLGGYTF. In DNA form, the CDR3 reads TGTGCCAGCATAGGAGACGGCTTAGGGGGCTACACCTTC. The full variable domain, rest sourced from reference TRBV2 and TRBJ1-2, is EPEVTQTPSHQVTQMGQEVILRCVPISNHLYFYWYRQILGQKVEFLVSFYNNEISEKSEIFDDQFSVERPDGSNFTLKIRSTKLEDSAMYFCASIGDGLGGYTFGSGTRLTVV.